This entry lists 28 T cell receptor beta chains sequenced from one sample in a study of blood T cell repertoires in COVID-19. The protocol was immunoSEQ multiplex PCR, while the TCRdb copy is restricted to in-frame clones and leaves out a portion. Among hundreds of thousands of clones listed, over 80% were seen once. The sample consisted of peripheral blood. These receptors were obtained from a woman between 18 and 30 years old with acute or convalescent COVID-19.

The genes are TRBV9 and TRBJ1-3; tentatively, D is TRBD1 (5 bases). The V end lost 4 bases, the J end lost 1 base, and 15 bases lay between the germline ends. From germline, CDR1 is SGDLS and CDR2 YYNGEE. The CDR3 contains 16 residues. The CDR3 region has the DNA TGTGCCAGCAGCTCACAGGATTACAGATCTGGAAACACCATATATTTT. Amino acids: CASSSQDYRSGNTIYF.

About this clone itself: This CDR3 is also generated by other DNA sequences in the sample. V and J are TRBV12-3 or TRBV12-4 and TRBJ1-1, with D possibly being TRBD1 (5 bases). V was trimmed by 4 bases and J by 2 bases, leaving 8 bases between them. The CDR3 has 13 amino acids. In DNA form, the CDR3 reads TGTGCCAGCAGTTCGACAGCAAACACTGAAGCTTTCTTT. Amino acid sequence: CASSSTANTEAFF.

The genes are TRBV6-1 and TRBJ1-2; possibly TRBD1 for D (5 bases). Per germline, CDR1 MNHNS and CDR2 SASEGT. The CDR3 spans 13 residues. V was cut by 1 base and J by 5 bases, with 8 bases left in between. In DNA, the CDR3 is TGTGCCAGCAGTGAAGTGGGGCTTTATGGCTACACCTTC. It specifies CASSEVGLYGYTF.

This chain joins TRBV18 and TRBJ1-2, with 7 positions matching TRBD1. The ends lost 3 bases at V and 4 bases at J; junction bases unmatched: 14. The germline gives CDR1 KGHSH, CDR2 LQKENI. This CDR3 has 17 amino acids. CDR3 nucleotide sequence: TGTGCCAGCTCACCGGAGGGACAGCCTTTTGGGAGCTATGGCTACACCTTC. Translated: CASSPEGQPFGSYGYTF.

CDR3 sequence (DNA): TGTGCCAGCACCGGAATCGGACAGATGAACACTGAAGCTTTCTTT. Its protein product is CASTGIGQMNTEAFF. The gene calls are TRBV5-4 and TRBJ1-1; D is possibly TRBD1 (6 bases). V dropped 6 bases and J dropped 0 bases, with 15 bases sitting between them. Looked up from germline, CDR1 is SGHNT and CDR2 is YYREEE (reference sequence). The CDR3 is made up of 15 amino acids.

The gene calls are TRBV6-5 and TRBJ1-5, with 7 bases that match TRBD1. With V trimmed by 6 bases and J by 7 bases, 6 bases remained unmatched. This CDR3 region has 13 residues. CDR1 and CDR2 (germline): MNHEY, SVGAGI. The CDR3: CASSPIQGQPQHF. CDR3 sequence (DNA): TGTGCCAGCAGCCCCATACAGGGGCAGCCCCAGCATTTT.

The CDR3 DNA reads TGTGCCAGCGGGCGGGGACGTTGGGATCCCCAGCATTTT. It codes for CASGRGRWDPQHF. This chain links TRBV6-5 with TRBJ1-5, with D perhaps matching TRBD1 (5 bases). Germline V gene lookup returns CDR1 MNHEY and CDR2 SVGAGI. The CDR3 runs 13 residues. V gave up 8 bases and J gave up 10 bases, with 18 bases separating them.

The rearrangement links TRBV4-3 to TRBJ1-2; D may be TRBD1 (6 bases). The CDR3 covers 16 residues. V lost 0 bases, J lost 4 bases, and 15 bases lay in between. The germline V gene has CDR1 LGHNA and CDR2 YSLEER. The CDR3 reads CASSQDRGPTIYGYTF. The CDR3 DNA reads as TGCGCCAGCAGCCAAGACAGGGGCCCAACCATCTATGGCTACACCTTC.

The chain is built from TRBV18 and TRBJ1-3, with D uncertain. V shed 2 bases and J shed 4 bases, with 12 bases lying between them. The germline gives CDR1 KGHSH, CDR2 LQKENI. CDR3 length: 15 amino acids. This CDR3 is CASSPWGGLGNTIYF. CDR3 DNA sequence: TGTGCCAGCTCACCATGGGGAGGTCTCGGAAACACCATATATTTT.

V and J are TRBV5-5 and TRBJ2-7; the D gene is possibly TRBD1 (6 bases). Germline CDR1 is SGHKS and CDR2 is YYEKEE (reference sequence). This CDR3 has 11 amino acids. Trimming stripped 5 bases from V and 5 bases from J, with 8 bases between. CDR3 loop: CASRGQNEQYF. CDR3 DNA: TGTGCCAGCAGAGGACAGAACGAGCAGTACTTC.

The rearrangement joins TRBV4-1 to TRBJ1-2, with D uncertain. CDR3 size: 14 residues. The germline V and J ends were trimmed by 0 bases and 5 bases, with 10 bases remaining between them. Germline V lookup: CDR1 MGHRA, CDR2 YSYEKL. The CDR3 sequence: CASSQDESEYGYTF. The CDR3 coding sequence is TGCGCCAGCAGCCAAGATGAGTCCGAGTATGGCTACACCTTC.

The rearrangement links TRBV7-7 to TRBJ2-7; 11 nucleotides align to TRBD2. The V gene end was trimmed by 5 bases and the J gene end by 0 bases; junction bases not matched to a gene: 18. There are 20 residues in the CDR3. CDR1 SSHAT and CDR2 FNYEAQ come from the germline V gene (reference sequence). In DNA form, the CDR3 reads TGTGCCAGCAGCAATAGGGGGACTAGCGGCCTTGGGGGCAGCTCCTACGAGCAGTACTTC. Residues: CASSNRGTSGLGGSSYEQYF.

This clone has a single count. This rearrangement joins TRBV12-5 to TRBJ1-2; no firm D call. With 2 bases removed from V and 10 bases from J, the gap between germline ends came to 8 bases. Per germline, CDR1 LGHNT and CDR2 FRNRAP. The CDR3 is 11 residues long. The CDR3 region has the DNA TGTGCTAGTGGTTTGCTCTTACACTACACCTTC. Protein: CASGLLLHYTF.

This chain connects TRBV5-6 to TRBJ1-1; a weak D match, TRBD1 (5 bases). There are 14 residues in the CDR3. V lost 0 bases, J lost 5 bases, and 11 bases lay in between. CDR1 and CDR2 (germline): SGHDT, YYEEEE. CDR3: CASSLGRGMTEAFF. DNA of the CDR3: TGTGCCAGCAGCTTGGGGCGGGGGATGACTGAAGCTTTCTTT. The full variable domain, in which reference TRBV5-6 and TRBJ1-1 provide the parts outside the CDR3, is DAGVTQSPTHLIKTRGQQVTLRCSPKSGHDTVSWYQQALGQGPQFIFQYYEEEERQRGNFPDRFSGHQFPNYSSELNVNALLLGDSALYLCASSLGRGMTEAFFGQGTRLTVV.

The chain employs TRBV7-6 and TRBJ2-3; TRBD1 matches 9 bases. The ends lost 2 bases at V and 5 bases at J; junction bases unmatched: 14. Per the germline V gene, CDR1 is SGHVS and CDR2 is FNYEAQ. The CDR3 contains 18 residues. CDR3 sequence reads: CASSLYSPGQGVIDTQYF. In DNA form, the CDR3 reads TGTGCCAGCAGCTTATACTCTCCGGGACAGGGTGTGATAGATACGCAGTATTTT.

The chain uses TRBV2 and TRBJ1-5; 10 bases map to TRBD1. The CDR3 is 15 residues long. The V and J ends lost 4 bases and 5 bases, in that order; junction bases with no gene match: 5. CDR1 is SNHLY, CDR2 FYNNEI, per germline. The CDR3 nucleotides read TGTGCCAGCAGTGGACAGGGGGCACGACATCAGCCCCAGCATTTT. The encoded protein is CASSGQGARHQPQHF.

This clone was picked up a small number of times. The rearrangement joins TRBV5-5 to TRBJ1-3; tentatively, D is TRBD1 (5 bases). V shed 1 base and J shed 12 bases, with 14 bases lying between them. The CDR3 has 13 amino acids. The germline V gene has CDR1 SGHKS and CDR2 YYEKEE (reference sequence). CDR3 region: CASSLLGERGIYF. CDR3 nucleotides: TGTGCCAGCAGCTTGTTAGGGGAAAGGGGCATATATTTT.

Regarding this clone: The sample holds other DNA sequences that translate to the same CDR3. The V call is TRBV6-5, the J call TRBJ2-7, with 8 nucleotides matching TRBD1. V trimming: 5 bases; J trimming: 5 bases; junction bases outside the gene matches: 2. The CDR3 totals 12 residues. CDR1 and CDR2 from the germline V gene are MNHEY and SVGAGI. The CDR3 nucleotides are TGTGCCAGCAGTCGGACAGGGAACGAGCAGTACTTC. Translating it yields CASSRTGNEQYF.

The chain has TRBV21-1 and TRBJ1-2; the D segment call TRBD1 is taken from the table without a DNA check. TRBV21-1 is a listed pseudogene. CDR3 length equals 20 residues. CDR3 sequence: CASSTPKRDGQGALVCGYTF. The CDR3, as DNA: TGTGCCAGCAGCACCCCCAAAAGGGATGGACAGGGGGCTCTCGTATGTGGCTACACCTTC.

This chain connects TRBV5-4 to TRBJ1-2, with D maybe TRBD1 (5 bases). Germline values: CDR1 SGHNT, CDR2 YYREEE (reference sequence). Trimming left V 2 bases short and J 4 bases short, with 12 bases between. This CDR3 spans 14 amino acids. Here the CDR3 DNA reads TGTGCCAGCAGCTTACAACAGGCGGCCTATGGCTACACCTTC. Encoded protein: CASSLQQAAYGYTF.

This clone occurred once. CDR3 in DNA: TGTGCCAGCAGTTACAGAGGGATGGAAGCCAAAAACATTCAGTACTTC. It encodes CASSYRGMEAKNIQYF. V usage is TRBV6-6 and J usage is TRBJ2-4, with D perhaps matching TRBD2 (5 bases). The CDR3 extends over 16 amino acids. Per germline, CDR1 MNHNY and CDR2 SVGAGI (reference sequence). V dropped 2 bases and J dropped 0 bases, with 11 bases sitting between them.

The chain combines TRBV30 with TRBJ1-2; 7 bases map to TRBD1. Germline CDR1 GTSNPN, CDR2 SVGIG (reference sequence). V was clipped by 3 bases and J by 8 bases; unmatched bases: 3. The CDR3 totals 11 residues. CDR3 amino acids: CAWSRGGGYTF. In nucleotides, the CDR3 is TGTGCCTGGAGCCGAGGGGGCGGCTACACCTTC.

Written as DNA, the CDR3 is TGCGCCAGCAGGGAGCCCCCCCCAATGAACACTGAAGCTTTCTTT. This encodes CASREPPPMNTEAFF. The V gene is TRBV10-1, the J gene TRBJ1-1; no definite D call. The length of the CDR3 is 15 residues. The germline gives CDR1 WNHNN, CDR2 SYGVQD (reference sequence). Between the trimmed V and J ends, which lost 6 bases and 0 bases, there was a span of 14 bases.

The chain combines TRBV30 with TRBJ1-3; no firm D call. The CDR3 totals 13 residues. V gave up 0 bases and J gave up 6 bases, with 9 bases separating them. Per germline, CDR1 GTSNPN and CDR2 SVGIG (reference sequence). CDR3 sequence reads: CAWSVTRSNTIYF. DNA for the CDR3: TGTGCCTGGAGTGTAACTCGGTCAAACACCATATATTTT.

The gene calls are TRBV13 and TRBJ2-7; D perhaps matches TRBD2 (6 bases). The CDR3 is made up of 12 amino acids. CDR1 and CDR2 from the germline V gene are PRHDT and FYEKMQ (reference sequence). Trimming left V 2 bases short and J 6 bases short, with 8 bases between. The CDR3 protein is CASSLLGGEQYF. CDR3 in DNA: TGTGCCAGCAGCTTACTGGGGGGCGAGCAGTACTTC. Variable domain in full (rest from reference TRBV13 and TRBJ2-7): AAGVIQSPRHLIKEKRETATLKCYPIPRHDTVYWYQQGPGQDPQFLISFYEKMQSDKGSIPDRFSAQQFSDYHSELNMSSLELGDSALYFCASSLLGGEQYFGPGTRLTVT.

This clone is a singleton in its sample. The chain uses TRBV4-2 and TRBJ2-3, with 9 bases matching TRBD2. CDR3 length: 17 amino acids. V gave up 0 bases and J gave up 5 bases; unmatched junction bases: 9. CDR1 is LGHNA, CDR2 YNFKEQ, per germline. CDR3 protein: CASSQDAGGSQGDTQYF. DNA of the CDR3: TGTGCCAGCAGCCAAGATGCGGGGGGGAGTCAAGGAGATACGCAGTATTTT.

The J gene is TRBJ2-3, the V gene TRBV5-1; 7 nucleotides agree with TRBD2. In germline, CDR1 is SGHRS, CDR2 YFSETQ. The J segment lost 2 bases and the V segment lost 0 bases, leaving 3 bases of the junction unmatched. This CDR3 has 15 residues. DNA for the CDR3: TGCGCCAGCAGCTTGGGACTAGCCCCCACAGATACGCAGTATTTT. Translating it yields CASSLGLAPTDTQYF.

This rearrangement joins TRBV28 to TRBJ2-7, with 8 bases identical to TRBD1. CDR1 MDHEN and CDR2 SYDVKM come from the germline V gene. CDR3 length: 16 amino acids. J was trimmed by 4 bases and V by 10 bases; bases with no gene match: 18. The CDR3 reads CATLPAGTGGSYEQYF. The DNA for the CDR3 is TGTGCCACCCTCCCCGCCGGGACAGGCGGGTCGTACGAGCAGTACTTC.